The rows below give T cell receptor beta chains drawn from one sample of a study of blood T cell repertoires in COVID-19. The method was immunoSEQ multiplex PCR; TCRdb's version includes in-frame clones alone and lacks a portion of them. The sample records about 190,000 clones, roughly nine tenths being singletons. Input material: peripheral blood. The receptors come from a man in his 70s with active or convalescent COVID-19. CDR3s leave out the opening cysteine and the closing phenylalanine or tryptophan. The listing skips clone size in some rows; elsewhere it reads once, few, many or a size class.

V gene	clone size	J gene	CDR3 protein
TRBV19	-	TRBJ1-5	ASSGGGFDQPQH
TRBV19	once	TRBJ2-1	ASSIRGHDEQF
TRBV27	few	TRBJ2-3	ASRAGDTQY
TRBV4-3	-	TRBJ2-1	ASSQEGAGGPISYNEQF
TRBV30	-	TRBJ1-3	AWSVRSGNTIY
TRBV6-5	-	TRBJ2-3	ASSRTGGPDTQY
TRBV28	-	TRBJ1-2	ASSLGRTGNYGYT
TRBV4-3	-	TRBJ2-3	ASSQILAGGSRSTDTQY
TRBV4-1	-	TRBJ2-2	ASSLGAANTGELF
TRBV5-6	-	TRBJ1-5	ASSLMTSGRPTQH
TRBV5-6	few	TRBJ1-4	ASSWSRDRVTQEKLF
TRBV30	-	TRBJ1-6	AWSAGGASYNSPLH
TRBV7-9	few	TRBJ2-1	ASSLALAGGPEQF
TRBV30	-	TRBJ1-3	AWSKREYTIY
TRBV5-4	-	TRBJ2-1	ASSGARGTSRGNEQF
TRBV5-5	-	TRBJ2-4	ASSEGTPRGIQY
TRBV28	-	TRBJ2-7	ASGTIDRPD
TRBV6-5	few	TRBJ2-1	ASGMGLEVRGEQF
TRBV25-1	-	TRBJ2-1	ASRPPLRSYNEQF
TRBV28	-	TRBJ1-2	ASSRGTYYGYT
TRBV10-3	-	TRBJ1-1	AIRDRGTNAEAF
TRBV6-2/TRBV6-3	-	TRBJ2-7	ASTPGQKPWEQY
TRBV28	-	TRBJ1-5	ASSLTGWHGNQPQH
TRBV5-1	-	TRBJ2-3	ASSGFTDGDTDTQY
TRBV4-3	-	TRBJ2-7	ASSPGLGYEQY
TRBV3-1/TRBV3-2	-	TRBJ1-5	ASSHRGSNQPQH
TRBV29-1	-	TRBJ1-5	SVTGSGNQPQH
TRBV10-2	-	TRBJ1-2	ASSEAVWGGTANYGYT
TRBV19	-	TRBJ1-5	ASSSGRINQPQH
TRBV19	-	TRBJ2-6	ASSIWGAGSSGANVLT
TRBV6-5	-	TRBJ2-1	ASSYERGANNEQF
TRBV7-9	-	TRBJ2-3	ASSLGQGDTDTQY
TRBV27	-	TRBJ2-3	ASRPWASSTDTQY
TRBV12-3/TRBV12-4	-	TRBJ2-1	ASSLTREQF
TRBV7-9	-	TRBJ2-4	ASSSNHPGQGGNIQY
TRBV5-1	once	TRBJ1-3	ASSLDRASGNTIY
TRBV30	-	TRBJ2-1	AWSVQSRVYNEQF
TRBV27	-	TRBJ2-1	ASCPLPGQGTSEQF
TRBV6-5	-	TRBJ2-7	ASSLQVSYEQY
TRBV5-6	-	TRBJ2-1	ASSLAGQGANEQF
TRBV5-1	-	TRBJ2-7	ASSLEWDSDYEQY
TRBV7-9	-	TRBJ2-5	ASSEGLAETQY
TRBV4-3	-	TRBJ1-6	ASSKVAGVNSPLH
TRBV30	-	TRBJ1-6	AWQGQRNSPLH
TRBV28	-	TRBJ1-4	ASSPLGRFEKLF
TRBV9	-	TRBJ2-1	ASSVATSRYYNEQF
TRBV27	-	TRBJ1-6	ASSLGQGKYSPLH
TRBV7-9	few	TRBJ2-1	ASSLDISNEQF
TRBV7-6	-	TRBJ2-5	ASSPTGGYQETQY
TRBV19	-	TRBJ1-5	ASSSGTGYLQPQH
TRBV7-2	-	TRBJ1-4	ASSLATGPNEKLF
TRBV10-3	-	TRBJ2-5	AISESPGASGIQETQY